The present entry profiles one T cell receptor (beta chain) with its context. Its specificity is unknown. This entry belongs to a study of OX40 agonist ivuxolimab in advanced cancers. Generated by immunoSEQ multiplex PCR, the TCRdb table keeps only in-frame clones and is missing some. The sample contains 50,000 to 65,000 clones, about 88% of which appear only once. Per germline, CDR1 LNHDA and CDR2 SQIVND (reference sequence). The CDR3 sequence is 12 residues long. V lost 3 bases and J lost 0, with 0 bases in between. Study-level points and caveats: The mean number of expanded clones was higher in CD8+ T cells than in CD4+. Clonal expansion was seen in CD4+ and CD8+ blood T cells by week 6 at 0.1 to 3.0 mg/kg. Low normalized T-cell clonal expansion was also seen in some nonresponders.

The sequences come from CD4+ or CD8+ T cells sorted from blood, collected in a trial of the OX40 agonist ivuxolimab. This TCR derives from an adult with an advanced solid tumor such as melanoma, head and neck, liver or kidney cancer. The chain joins TRBV19 to TRBJ1-5; D is undetermined. Here the CDR3 reads CASSISNQPQHF. CDR3 in DNA: TGTGCCAGTAGTATTAGCAATCAGCCCCAGCATTTT.